The 11 T cell receptor beta chains reported below all come from one sample, sequenced in a study of blood T cell repertoires in COVID-19 (TCRdb year 2020). Receptor amplification or capture employed the immunoSEQ multiplex PCR assay. Here the immuneACCESS table is served through TCRdb, limited to in-frame sequences with V and J called. Missing clones are a known gap in these copies; in checked studies unresolved V genes cover under half, and the rest lacks a known reason. The table for this sample lists 40,000 to 50,000 clones; around 90% of them were counted only once. Clones ranked in the top ten supply around 9.6% of the sample. The sample was peripheral blood. Receptor source: a man in his fifties or sixties with active COVID-19.

V is TRBV28 and J is TRBJ2-7; TRBD2 matches at 12 bases. This CDR3 is 15 amino acids long. V shed 8 bases and J 0 bases; nucleotides not matched to a gene: 5. Germline CDR1 reads MDHEN; CDR2 reads SYDVKM. The DNA of the CDR3 is TGTGCCAGCGGCCCGACTAGCGGGAGCTCCTACGAGCAGTACTTC. Its protein is CASGPTSGSSYEQYF. The full variable domain, its missing parts supplied by reference TRBV28 and TRBJ2-7, is DVKVTQSSRYLVKRTGEKVFLECVQDMDHENMFWYRQDPGLGLRLIYFSYDVKMKEKGDIPEGYSVSREKKERFSLILESASTNQTSMYLCASGPTSGSSYEQYFGPGTRLTVT.

The chain employs TRBV5-5 and TRBJ2-2; 7 bases agree with TRBD2. Per the germline V gene, CDR1 is SGHKS and CDR2 is YYEKEE (reference sequence). V was clipped by 4 bases and J by 7 bases; unmatched bases: 13. CDR3 length: 16 amino acids. The CDR3 loop reads CASSPIPGRASGELFF. In DNA form, the CDR3 reads TGTGCCAGCAGCCCGATCCCGGGGAGGGCTAGCGGGGAGCTGTTTTTT.

This clone has a single count. This chain uses TRBV18 with TRBJ2-3; D may be TRBD2 (5 bases). Germline V gene lookup returns CDR1 KGHSH and CDR2 LQKENI. Trimming stripped 0 bases from V and 3 bases from J, with 7 bases between. The CDR3 sequence is 14 residues long. The CDR3 coding sequence is TGTGCCAGCTCACCACCGACGGGAACAGATACGCAGTATTTT. This translates into CASSPPTGTDTQYF.

The table lists this clone with a few counts. The chain uses TRBV12-3 or TRBV12-4 and TRBJ1-1; a weak D match, TRBD1 (6 bases). The CDR3 consists of 13 residues. Trimming took off 4 bases at V and 3 bases at J, with 9 bases between the two ends. Here the CDR3 reads CASSWDKHTEAFF. CDR3 sequence (DNA): TGTGCCAGCAGTTGGGACAAACACACTGAAGCTTTCTTT.

The chain carries TRBV18 and TRBJ2-3; TRBD2 aligns across 8 bases. V lost 0 bases to trimming and J lost 2 bases; unmatched junction nucleotides: 10. The CDR3 consists of 18 residues. CDR1 is KGHSH and CDR2 is LQKENI in the germline V gene. CDR3 in amino acids: CASSPPGLRLANTDTQYF. The CDR3 DNA is TGTGCCAGCTCACCACCCGGTCTACGACTAGCGAACACAGATACGCAGTATTTT.

This chain connects TRBV2 to TRBJ1-1; no reliable D call. Germline assignment: CDR1 SNHLY and CDR2 FYNNEI. V was clipped by 0 bases and J by 11 bases, with 19 bases between them. The CDR3 is 15 amino acids. This chain's CDR3 is CASSEARGSREGAFF. CDR3 DNA: TGTGCCAGCAGTGAAGCTCGGGGTAGCCGGGAAGGGGCTTTCTTT.

The J gene is TRBJ2-1, the V gene TRBV5-1, with 7 bases aligning to TRBD2. The CDR3 runs 16 residues. Germline V gives CDR1 SGHRS, CDR2 YFSETQ. The V and J ends lost 0 bases and 7 bases, in that order; junction bases with no gene match: 10. The CDR3 is CASSLGEGLDQNEQFF. CDR3 DNA: TGCGCCAGCAGCTTGGGGGAAGGACTAGACCAAAATGAGCAGTTCTTC.

V gene TRBV15 combines with J gene TRBJ1-3, with 12 bases fitting TRBD1. V lost 1 base, J lost 0 bases, and 10 bases stayed unmatched. This CDR3 is 20 amino acids long. Germline V gene sequence: CDR1 LNHNV, CDR2 YYDKDF (reference sequence). The CDR3 is CATSRVKGQGATGSGNTIYF. CDR3 in DNA: TGTGCCACCAGCAGAGTAAAGGGACAGGGGGCAACGGGCTCTGGAAACACCATATATTTT.

The J gene is TRBJ1-5, the V gene TRBV15, with D maybe TRBD1 (6 bases). Germline-derived CDR1 and CDR2 are LNHNV and YYDKDF (reference sequence). The V end lost 2 bases, the J end lost 0 bases, and 26 bases lay between the germline ends. CDR3 length: 21 amino acids. The CDR3 region has the DNA TGTGCCACCAGCAGACTATCCGGTTCTAATGACAGGCATTATAGCAATCAGCCCCAGCATTTT. This sequence encodes CATSRLSGSNDRHYSNQPQHF.

This chain uses TRBV3-1 (or the pseudogene TRBV3-2) with TRBJ2-2; TRBD1 matches at 8 bases. With 4 bases clipped from V and 6 bases from J, the junction kept 4 bases outside the gene matches. Germline CDR1 reads LGHDT; CDR2 reads YNNKEL (reference sequence). The CDR3 extends over 14 amino acids. CDR3 nucleotides: TGTGCCAGCAGCCTAGACAGGGGCTCCGGGGAGCTGTTTTTT. This codes for CASSLDRGSGELFF.

The rearrangement joins TRBV7-2 to TRBJ2-1, with a possible D match to TRBD2 (5 bases). This CDR3 is 13 amino acids long. The V gene lost 2 bases and the J gene lost 4 bases, with 6 bases spanning the gap. Per germline, CDR1 SGHTA and CDR2 FQGNSA. CDR3 in DNA: TGTGCCAGCAGCTTACAGCGGTACAATGAGCAGTTCTTC. Translated, it gives CASSLQRYNEQFF.